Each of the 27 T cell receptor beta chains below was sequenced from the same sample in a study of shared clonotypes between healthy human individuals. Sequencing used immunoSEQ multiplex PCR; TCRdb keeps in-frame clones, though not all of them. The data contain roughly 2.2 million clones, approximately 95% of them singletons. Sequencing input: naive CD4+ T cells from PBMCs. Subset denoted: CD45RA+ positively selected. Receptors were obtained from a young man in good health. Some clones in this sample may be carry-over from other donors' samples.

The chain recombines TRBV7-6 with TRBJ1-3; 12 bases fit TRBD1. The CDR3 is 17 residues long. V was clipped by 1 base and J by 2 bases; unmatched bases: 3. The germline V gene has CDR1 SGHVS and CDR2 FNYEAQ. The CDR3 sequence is CASSLDGTGGPGNTIYF. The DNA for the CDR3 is TGTGCCAGCAGCTTAGACGGGACAGGGGGCCCTGGAAACACCATATATTTT.

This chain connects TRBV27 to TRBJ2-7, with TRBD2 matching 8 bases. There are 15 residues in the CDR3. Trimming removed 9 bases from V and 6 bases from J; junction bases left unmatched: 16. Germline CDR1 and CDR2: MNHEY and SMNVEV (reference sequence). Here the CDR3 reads CARSRPGLDMSEQYF. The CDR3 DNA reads TGTGCCAGGAGTCGACCGGGACTAGATATGAGCGAGCAGTACTTC.

The CDR3 region is CASSLGGRAFRPDTQYF. The DNA of the CDR3 is TGTGCCAGCAGCTTAGGCGGGAGGGCCTTTAGGCCAGATACGCAGTATTTT. This sequence joins TRBV7-2 and TRBJ2-3; 9 bases are a match to TRBD2. The CDR3 contains 17 residues. Germline V lookup: CDR1 SGHTA, CDR2 FQGNSA. The J segment lost 4 bases and the V segment lost 1 base, leaving 9 bases of the junction unmatched.

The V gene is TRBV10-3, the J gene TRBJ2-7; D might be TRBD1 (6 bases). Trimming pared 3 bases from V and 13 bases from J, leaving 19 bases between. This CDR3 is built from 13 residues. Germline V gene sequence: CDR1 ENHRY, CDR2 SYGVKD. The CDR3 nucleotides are TGTGCCATCAGTGACCAAACGCCGGGACACCCCTACTTC. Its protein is CAISDQTPGHPYF.

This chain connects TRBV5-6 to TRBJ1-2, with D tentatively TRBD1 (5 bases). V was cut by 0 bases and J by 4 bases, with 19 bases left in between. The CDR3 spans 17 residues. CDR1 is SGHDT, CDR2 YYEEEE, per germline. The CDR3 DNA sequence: TGTGCCAGCAGCTTGGTACGGTGGGGGGATCAGCGCTATGGCTACACCTTC. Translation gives CASSLVRWGDQRYGYTF.

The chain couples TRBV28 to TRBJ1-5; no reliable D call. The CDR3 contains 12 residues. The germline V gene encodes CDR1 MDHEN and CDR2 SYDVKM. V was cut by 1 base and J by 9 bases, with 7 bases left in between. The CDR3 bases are TGTGCCAGCAGTTTATTGGTACGGCCCCAGCATTTT. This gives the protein CASSLLVRPQHF.

Here the CDR3 reads CASSQDLTSGRQETQYF. DNA for the CDR3: TGCGCCAGCAGCCAAGATCTGACTAGCGGGAGACAGGAGACCCAGTACTTC. V gene TRBV4-3 combines with J gene TRBJ2-5; 12 nucleotides align to TRBD2. Trimming cost V 0 bases and J 5 bases; bases outside gene matches: 7. The CDR3 sequence is 17 residues long. Germline CDR1 is LGHNA and CDR2 is YSLEER.

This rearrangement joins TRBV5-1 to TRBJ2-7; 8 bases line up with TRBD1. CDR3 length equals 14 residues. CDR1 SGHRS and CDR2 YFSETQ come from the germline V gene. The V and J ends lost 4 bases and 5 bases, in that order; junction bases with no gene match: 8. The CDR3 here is CASSPGQGPHEQYF. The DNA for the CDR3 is TGCGCCAGCAGCCCAGGACAGGGTCCCCACGAGCAGTACTTC.

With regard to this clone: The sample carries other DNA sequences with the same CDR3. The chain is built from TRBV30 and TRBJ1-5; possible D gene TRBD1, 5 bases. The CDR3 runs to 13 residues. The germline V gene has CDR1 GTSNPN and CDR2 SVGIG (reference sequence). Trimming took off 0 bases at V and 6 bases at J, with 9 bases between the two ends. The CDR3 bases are TGTGCCTGGAGTGTGGGGGGAGGTCAGCCCCAGCATTTT. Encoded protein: CAWSVGGGQPQHF.

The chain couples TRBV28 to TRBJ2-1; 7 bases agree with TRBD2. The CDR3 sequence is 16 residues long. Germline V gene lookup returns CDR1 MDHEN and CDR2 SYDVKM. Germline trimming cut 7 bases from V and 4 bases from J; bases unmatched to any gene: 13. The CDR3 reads CASISLAASGYNEQFF. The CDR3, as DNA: TGTGCCAGCATCTCACTCGCGGCTAGCGGTTACAATGAGCAGTTCTTC.

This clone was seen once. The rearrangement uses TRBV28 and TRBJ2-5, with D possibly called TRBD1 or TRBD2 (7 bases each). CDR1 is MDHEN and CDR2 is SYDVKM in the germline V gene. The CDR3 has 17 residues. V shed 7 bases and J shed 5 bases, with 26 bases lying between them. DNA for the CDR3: TGTGCCAGCAACCCGGGGGGACAGTTAACAACGGACGAGACCCAGTACTTC. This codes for CASNPGGQLTTDETQYF.

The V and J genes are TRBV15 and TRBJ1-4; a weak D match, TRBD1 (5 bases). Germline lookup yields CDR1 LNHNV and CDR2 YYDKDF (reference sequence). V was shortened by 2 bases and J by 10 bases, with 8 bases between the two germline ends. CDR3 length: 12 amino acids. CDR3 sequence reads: CATSRSQGKLFF. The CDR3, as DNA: TGTGCCACCAGCAGATCCCAGGGAAAACTGTTTTTT.

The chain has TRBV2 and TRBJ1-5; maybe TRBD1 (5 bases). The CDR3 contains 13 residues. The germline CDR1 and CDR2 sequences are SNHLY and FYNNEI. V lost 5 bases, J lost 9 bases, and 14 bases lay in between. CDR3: CASSLGGLRPQHF. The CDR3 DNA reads TGTGCCAGCAGTTTGGGGGGACTCCGGCCCCAGCATTTT.

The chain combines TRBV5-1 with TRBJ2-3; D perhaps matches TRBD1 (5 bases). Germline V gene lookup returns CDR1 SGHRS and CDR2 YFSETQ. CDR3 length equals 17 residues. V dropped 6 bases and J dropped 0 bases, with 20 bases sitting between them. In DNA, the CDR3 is TGCGCCAGCACCCTGGTCCCCAGGGTTTCTAGCACAGATACGCAGTATTTT. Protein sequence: CASTLVPRVSSTDTQYF.

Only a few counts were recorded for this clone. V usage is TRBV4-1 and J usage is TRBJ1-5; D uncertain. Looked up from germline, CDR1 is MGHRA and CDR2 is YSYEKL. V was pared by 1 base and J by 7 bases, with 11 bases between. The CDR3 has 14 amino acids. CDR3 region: CASSQGPSTQPQHF. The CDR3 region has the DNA TGCGCCAGCAGCCAAGGCCCATCCACGCAGCCCCAGCATTTT.

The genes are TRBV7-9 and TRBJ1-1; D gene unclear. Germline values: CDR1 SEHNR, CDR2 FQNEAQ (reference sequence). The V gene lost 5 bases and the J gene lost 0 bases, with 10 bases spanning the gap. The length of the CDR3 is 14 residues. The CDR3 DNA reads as TGTGCCAGCAGCCTACAGATCATGAACACTGAAGCTTTCTTT. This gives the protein CASSLQIMNTEAFF.

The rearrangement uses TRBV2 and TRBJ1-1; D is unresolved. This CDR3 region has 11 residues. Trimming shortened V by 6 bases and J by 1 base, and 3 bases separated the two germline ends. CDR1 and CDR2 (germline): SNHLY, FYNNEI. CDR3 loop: CASSTNTEAFF. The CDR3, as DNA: TGTGCCAGCAGCACGAACACTGAAGCTTTCTTT.

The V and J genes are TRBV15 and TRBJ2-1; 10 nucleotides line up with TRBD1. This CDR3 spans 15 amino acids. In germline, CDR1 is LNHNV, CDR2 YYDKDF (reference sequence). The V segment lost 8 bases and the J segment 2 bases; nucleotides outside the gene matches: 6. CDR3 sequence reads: CATLSGTGAYNEQFF. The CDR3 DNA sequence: TGTGCCACCCTCTCGGGGACAGGGGCCTACAATGAGCAGTTCTTC.

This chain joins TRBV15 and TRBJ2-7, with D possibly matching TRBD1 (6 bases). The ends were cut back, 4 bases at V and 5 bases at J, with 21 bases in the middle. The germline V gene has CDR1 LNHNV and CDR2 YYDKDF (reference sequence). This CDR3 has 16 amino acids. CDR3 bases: TGTGCCACCAGCACCGGTCTACAGGGCTACCTGGACGAGCAGTACTTC. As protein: CATSTGLQGYLDEQYF.

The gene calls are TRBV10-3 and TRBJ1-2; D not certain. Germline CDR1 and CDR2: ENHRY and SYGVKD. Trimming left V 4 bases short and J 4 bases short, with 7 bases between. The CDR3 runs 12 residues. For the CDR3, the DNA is TGTGCCATCAGTGCAGATACCTATGGCTACACCTTC. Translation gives CAISADTYGYTF.

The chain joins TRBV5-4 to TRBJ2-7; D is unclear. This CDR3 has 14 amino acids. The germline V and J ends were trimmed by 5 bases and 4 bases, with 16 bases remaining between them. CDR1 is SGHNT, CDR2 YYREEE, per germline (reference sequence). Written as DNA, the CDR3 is TGTGCCAGCAGTGTGACGGGTTCAACTTACGAGCAGTACTTC. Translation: CASSVTGSTYEQYF.

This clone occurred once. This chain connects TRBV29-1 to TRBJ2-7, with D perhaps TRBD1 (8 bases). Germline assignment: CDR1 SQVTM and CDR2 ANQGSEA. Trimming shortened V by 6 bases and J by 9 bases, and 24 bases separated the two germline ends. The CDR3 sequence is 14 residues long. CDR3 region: CSVRGATGESGQYF. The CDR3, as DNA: TGCAGCGTACGGGGGGCGACAGGGGAAAGCGGGCAGTACTTC.

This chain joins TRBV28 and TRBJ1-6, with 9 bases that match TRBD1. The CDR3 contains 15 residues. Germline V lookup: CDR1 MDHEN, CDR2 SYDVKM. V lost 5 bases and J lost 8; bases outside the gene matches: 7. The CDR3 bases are TGTGCCAGCAGTGTTACAGGGGGCTCTGATTCACCCCTCCACTTT. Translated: CASSVTGGSDSPLHF.

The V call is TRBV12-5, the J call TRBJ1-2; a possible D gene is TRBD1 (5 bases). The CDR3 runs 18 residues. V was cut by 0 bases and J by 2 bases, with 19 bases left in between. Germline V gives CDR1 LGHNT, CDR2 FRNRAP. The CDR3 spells CASGLVLVGVQGNYGYTF. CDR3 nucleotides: TGTGCTAGTGGTTTGGTATTGGTTGGGGTGCAGGGAAACTATGGCTACACCTTC.

The CDR3 DNA reads TGTGCCAGCAGTGGGACTAGCGAGCAGTACTTC. Translation gives CASSGTSEQYF. The chain employs TRBV2 and TRBJ2-7; 7 nucleotides match TRBD2. The CDR3 is 11 residues long. V lost 4 bases and J lost 6; bases outside the gene matches: 0. In germline, CDR1 is SNHLY, CDR2 FYNNEI.

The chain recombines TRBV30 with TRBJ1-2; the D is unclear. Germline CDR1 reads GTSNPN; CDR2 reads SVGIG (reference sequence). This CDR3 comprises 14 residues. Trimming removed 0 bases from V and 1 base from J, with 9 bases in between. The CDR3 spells CAWSVGRINYGYTF. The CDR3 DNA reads TGTGCCTGGAGTGTCGGACGGATTAACTATGGCTACACCTTC.

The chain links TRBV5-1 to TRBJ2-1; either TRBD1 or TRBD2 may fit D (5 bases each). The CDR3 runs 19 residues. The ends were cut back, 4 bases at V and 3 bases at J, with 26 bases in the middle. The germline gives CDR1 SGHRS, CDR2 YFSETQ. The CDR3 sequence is CASSQWHGAAEDRYNEQFF. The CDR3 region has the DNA TGCGCCAGCAGCCAATGGCATGGGGCCGCGGAGGACCGCTACAATGAGCAGTTCTTC.